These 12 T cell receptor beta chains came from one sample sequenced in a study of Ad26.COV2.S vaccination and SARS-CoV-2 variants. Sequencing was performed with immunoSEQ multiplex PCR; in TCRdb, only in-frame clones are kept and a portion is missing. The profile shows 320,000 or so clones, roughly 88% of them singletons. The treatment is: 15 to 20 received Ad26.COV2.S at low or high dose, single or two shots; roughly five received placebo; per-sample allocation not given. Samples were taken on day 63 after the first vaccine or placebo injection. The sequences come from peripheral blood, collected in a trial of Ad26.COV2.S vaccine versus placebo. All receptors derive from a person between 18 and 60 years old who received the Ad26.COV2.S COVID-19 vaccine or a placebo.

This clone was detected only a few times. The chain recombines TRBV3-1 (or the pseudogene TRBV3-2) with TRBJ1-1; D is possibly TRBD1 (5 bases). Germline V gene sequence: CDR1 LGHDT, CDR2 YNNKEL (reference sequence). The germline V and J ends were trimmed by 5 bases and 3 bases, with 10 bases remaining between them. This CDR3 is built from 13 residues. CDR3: CASSRGSDTEAFF. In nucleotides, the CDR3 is TGTGCCAGCAGCAGGGGCTCCGACACTGAAGCTTTCTTT.

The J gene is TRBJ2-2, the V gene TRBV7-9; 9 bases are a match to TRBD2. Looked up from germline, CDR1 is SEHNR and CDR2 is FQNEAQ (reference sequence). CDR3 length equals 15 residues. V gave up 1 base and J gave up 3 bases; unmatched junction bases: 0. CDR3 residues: CASSLVAGDTGELFF. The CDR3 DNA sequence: TGTGCCAGCAGCTTAGTAGCGGGGGACACCGGGGAGCTGTTTTTT.

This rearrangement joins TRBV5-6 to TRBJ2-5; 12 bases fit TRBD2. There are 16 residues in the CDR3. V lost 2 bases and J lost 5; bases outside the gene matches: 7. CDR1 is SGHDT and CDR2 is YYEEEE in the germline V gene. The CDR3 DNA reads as TGTGCCAGCAGCTTCTGGACTAGCGGGACTAGGGAGACCCAGTACTTC. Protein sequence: CASSFWTSGTRETQYF.

Written as DNA, the CDR3 is TGCGCCAGCAGCCAAGTAGCAGGGGAGGAGACCCAGTACTTC. Its translation: CASSQVAGEETQYF. The gene calls are TRBV4-3 and TRBJ2-5, with D possibly matching TRBD1 (6 bases). The CDR3 has 14 amino acids. The V end was cut by 1 base, the J end by 5 bases, with 11 bases between. Germline V lookup: CDR1 LGHNA, CDR2 YSLEER.

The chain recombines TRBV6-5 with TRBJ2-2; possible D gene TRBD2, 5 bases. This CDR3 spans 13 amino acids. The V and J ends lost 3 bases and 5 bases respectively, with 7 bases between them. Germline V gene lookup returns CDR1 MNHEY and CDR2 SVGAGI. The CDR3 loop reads CASSYTGTGELFF. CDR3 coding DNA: TGTGCCAGCAGTTATACGGGAACCGGGGAGCTGTTTTTT.

The CDR3 DNA reads as TGTGCCAGCAGCTTGGGACAGGGGAACTATGGCTACACCTTC. This translates into CASSLGQGNYGYTF. This chain joins TRBV5-6 and TRBJ1-2; TRBD1 agrees at 8 bases. This CDR3 is 14 amino acids long. V lost 0 bases to trimming and J lost 2 bases; unmatched junction nucleotides: 0. Per germline, CDR1 SGHDT and CDR2 YYEEEE.

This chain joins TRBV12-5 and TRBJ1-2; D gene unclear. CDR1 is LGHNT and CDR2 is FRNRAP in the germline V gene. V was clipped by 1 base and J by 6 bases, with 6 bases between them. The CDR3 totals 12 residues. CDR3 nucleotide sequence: TGTGCTAGTGGTTTGGAATCGCATGGCTACACCTTC. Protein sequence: CASGLESHGYTF.

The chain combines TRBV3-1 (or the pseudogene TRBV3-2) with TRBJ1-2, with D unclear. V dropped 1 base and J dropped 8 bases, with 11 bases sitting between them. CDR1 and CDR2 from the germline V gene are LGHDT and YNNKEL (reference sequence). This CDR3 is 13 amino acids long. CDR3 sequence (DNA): TGTGCCAGCAGCCAAGTGAACCGCGGGGGCTACACCTTC. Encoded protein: CASSQVNRGGYTF.

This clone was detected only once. The CDR3 DNA sequence: TGTGCCAGCAGCTTGGAAAGTGACCTGTACTGGGAGACCCAGTACTTC. Encoded protein: CASSLESDLYWETQYF. The chain links TRBV5-6 to TRBJ2-5; D gene unclear. CDR3 length: 16 amino acids. Trimming shortened V by 0 bases and J by 5 bases, and 17 bases separated the two germline ends. Germline loops: CDR1 SGHDT, CDR2 YYEEEE. The full variable domain, with the rest looked up from reference TRBV5-6 and TRBJ2-5, is DAGVTQSPTHLIKTRGQQVTLRCSPKSGHDTVSWYQQALGQGPQFIFQYYEEEERQRGNFPDRFSGHQFPNYSSELNVNALLLGDSALYLCASSLESDLYWETQYFGPGTRLLVL.

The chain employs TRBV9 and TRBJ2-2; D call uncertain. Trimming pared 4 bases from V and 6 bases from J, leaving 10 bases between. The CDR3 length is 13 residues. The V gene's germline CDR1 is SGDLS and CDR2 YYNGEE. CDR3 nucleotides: TGTGCCAGCAGCACGGACGTATCCGGGGAGCTGTTTTTT. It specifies CASSTDVSGELFF.

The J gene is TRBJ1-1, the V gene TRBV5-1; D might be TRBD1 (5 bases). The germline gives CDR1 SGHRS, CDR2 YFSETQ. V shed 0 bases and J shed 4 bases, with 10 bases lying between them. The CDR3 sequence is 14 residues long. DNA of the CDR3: TGCGCCAGCAGCTTGGGACAGCGGGGCACTGAAGCTTTCTTT. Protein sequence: CASSLGQRGTEAFF.

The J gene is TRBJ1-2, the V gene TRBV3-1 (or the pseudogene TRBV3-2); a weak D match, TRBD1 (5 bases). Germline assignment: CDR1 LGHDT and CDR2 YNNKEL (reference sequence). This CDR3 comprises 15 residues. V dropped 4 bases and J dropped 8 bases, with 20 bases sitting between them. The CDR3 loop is CASSLKGGTPRGYTF. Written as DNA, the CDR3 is TGTGCCAGCAGCCTAAAAGGCGGGACTCCGAGAGGCTACACCTTC.